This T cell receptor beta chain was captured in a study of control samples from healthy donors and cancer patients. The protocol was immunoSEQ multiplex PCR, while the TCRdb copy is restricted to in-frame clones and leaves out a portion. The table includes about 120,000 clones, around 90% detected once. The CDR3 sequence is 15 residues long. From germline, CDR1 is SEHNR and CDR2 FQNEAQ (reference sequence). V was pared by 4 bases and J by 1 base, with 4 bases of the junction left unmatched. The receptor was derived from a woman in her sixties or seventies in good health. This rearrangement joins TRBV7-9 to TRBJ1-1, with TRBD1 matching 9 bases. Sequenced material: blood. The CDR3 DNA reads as TGTGCCAGCAGCTCCCGGACAGGGGAGAACACTGAAGCTTTCTTT. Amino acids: CASSSRTGENTEAFF.